The clone carrying this T cell receptor (beta chain) was counted many times. The target antigen is unknown. The record originates from a study of T cell repertoires in cytomegalovirus infection. Across the whole study: As its CMV epitopes, the study selected recently identified HLA-C-restricted and well-studied HLA-B-restricted targets. Public signatures in TCR beta pointed to CMV infection and matching HLA type. Whole-study results and caveats: Carriers of CMV plus the relevant HLA were identified by cumulative public TCR beta family frequency. Clonotypes of TCR beta that were HLA-C-restricted and CMV-specific dominated the ex vivo response.

TCRdb re-derived calls from the reads in MiXCR, one entry per CDR3 protein. The sample records about 480,000 distinct CDR3 sequences, about 33% being singletons. The sequencing here drew on cultured PBMCs, taken from culture after CMV antigen stimulation. The receptor was derived from a human donor in good health (CMV status not recorded). Some clones in this sample may be carry-over from other donors' samples.

CDR3 in DNA: TGTGCCAGCAGCCCCGGGGAGTATAGCAATCAGCCCCAGCATTTT. Its translation: CASSPGEYSNQPQHF. The chain recombines TRBV7-2 with TRBJ1-5; D gene uncertain. Trimming took off 5 bases at V and 0 bases at J, with 11 bases between the two ends. Germline values: CDR1 SGHTA, CDR2 FQGNSA. The CDR3 has 15 residues.